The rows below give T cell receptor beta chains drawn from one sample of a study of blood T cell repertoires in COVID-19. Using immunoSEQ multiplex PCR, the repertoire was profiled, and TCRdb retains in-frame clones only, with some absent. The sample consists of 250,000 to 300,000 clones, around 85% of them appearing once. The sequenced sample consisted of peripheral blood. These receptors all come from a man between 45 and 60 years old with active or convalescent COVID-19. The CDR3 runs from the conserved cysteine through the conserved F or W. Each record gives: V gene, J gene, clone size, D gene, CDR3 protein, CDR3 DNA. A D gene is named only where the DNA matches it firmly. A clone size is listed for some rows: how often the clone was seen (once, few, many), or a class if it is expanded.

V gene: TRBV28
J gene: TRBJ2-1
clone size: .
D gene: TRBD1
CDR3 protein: CASSLGSGGRWTRHNEQFF
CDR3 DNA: TGTGCCAGCAGTTTAGGTTCAGGGGGCAGGTGGACCCGTCACAATGAGCAGTTCTTC

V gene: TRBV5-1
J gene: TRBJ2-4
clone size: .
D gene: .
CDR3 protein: CASSWAPTGEGTSGKNIQYF
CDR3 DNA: TGCGCCAGCAGCTGGGCCCCGACAGGAGAGGGGACCAGCGGCAAAAACATTCAGTACTTC

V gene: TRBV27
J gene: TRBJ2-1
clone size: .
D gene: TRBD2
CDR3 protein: CASSLRGGGSYNEQFF
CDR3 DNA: TGTGCCAGCAGTTTACGGGGGGGTGGGTCCTACAATGAGCAGTTCTTC

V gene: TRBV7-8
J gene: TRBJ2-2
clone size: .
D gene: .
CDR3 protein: CASSFPGGRIGELFF
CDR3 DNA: TGTGCCAGCAGCTTCCCTGGGGGCCGGATCGGGGAGCTGTTTTTT

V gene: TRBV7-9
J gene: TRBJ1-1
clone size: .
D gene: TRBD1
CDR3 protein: CASSWDRGSGTEAFF
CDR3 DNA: TGTGCCAGCAGCTGGGACAGGGGGTCTGGCACTGAAGCTTTCTTT

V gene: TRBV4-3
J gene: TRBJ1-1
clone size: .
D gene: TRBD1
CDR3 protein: CASSQDSPGGFRGRGDTEAFF
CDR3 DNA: TGCGCCAGCAGCCAAGATAGCCCCGGGGGTTTCAGGGGGCGAGGCGACACTGAAGCTTTCTTT

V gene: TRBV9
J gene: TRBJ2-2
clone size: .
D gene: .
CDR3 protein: CASRATGYTGELFF
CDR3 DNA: TGTGCCAGCAGGGCAACAGGGTACACCGGGGAGCTGTTTTTT

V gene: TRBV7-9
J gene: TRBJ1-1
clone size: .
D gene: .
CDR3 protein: CASSFGGLLEAFF
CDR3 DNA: TGTGCCAGCAGCTTCGGGGGACTTCTTGAAGCTTTCTTT

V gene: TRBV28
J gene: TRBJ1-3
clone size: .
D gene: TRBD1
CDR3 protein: CASSLWGTAGNTIYF
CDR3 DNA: TGTGCCAGCAGTTTATGGGGGACAGCGGGAAACACCATATATTTT

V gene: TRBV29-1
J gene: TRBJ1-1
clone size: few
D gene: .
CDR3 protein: CSVVGGTEAFF
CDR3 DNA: TGCAGCGTTGTAGGGGGCACTGAAGCTTTCTTT

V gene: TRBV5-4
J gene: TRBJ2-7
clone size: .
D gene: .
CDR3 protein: CASSSKTELSYEQYF
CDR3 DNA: TGTGCCAGCAGTTCGAAGACAGAGCTCTCCTACGAGCAGTACTTC

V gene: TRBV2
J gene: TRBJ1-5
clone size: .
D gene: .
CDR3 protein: CASSEVFSSNQPQHF
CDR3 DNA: TGTGCCAGCAGTGAAGTATTCTCCAGCAATCAGCCCCAGCATTTT

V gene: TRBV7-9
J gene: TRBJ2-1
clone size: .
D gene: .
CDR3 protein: CASSFPARYNPHNEQFF
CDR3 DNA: TGTGCCAGCAGCTTTCCTGCCCGCTATAACCCACACAATGAGCAGTTCTTC

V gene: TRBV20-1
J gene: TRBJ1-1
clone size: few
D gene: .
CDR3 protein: CSGSMNTEAFF
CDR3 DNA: TGCAGCGGGAGTATGAACACTGAAGCTTTCTTT

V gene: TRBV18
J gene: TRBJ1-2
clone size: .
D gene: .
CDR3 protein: CASSPPDRDYGYTF
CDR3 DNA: TGTGCCAGCTCACCGCCGGACAGAGACTATGGCTACACCTTC

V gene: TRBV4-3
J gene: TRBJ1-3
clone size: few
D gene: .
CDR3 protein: CASSRSQDSSGNTIYF
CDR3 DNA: TGCGCCAGCAGCCGCTCGCAGGATAGCTCTGGAAACACCATATATTTT

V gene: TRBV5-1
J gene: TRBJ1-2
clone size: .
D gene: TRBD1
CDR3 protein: CASSPGQEGLYGYTF
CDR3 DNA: TGCGCCAGCAGCCCAGGACAGGAGGGACTCTATGGCTACACCTTC

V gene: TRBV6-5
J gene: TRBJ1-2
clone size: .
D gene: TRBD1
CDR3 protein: CASTNLGQANYGYTF
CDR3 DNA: TGTGCCAGCACAAACCTGGGACAGGCGAACTATGGCTACACCTTC

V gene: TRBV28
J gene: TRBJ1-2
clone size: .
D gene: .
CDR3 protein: CASQDGGRGYTF
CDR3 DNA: TGTGCCAGCCAGGACGGGGGTCGTGGCTACACCTTC

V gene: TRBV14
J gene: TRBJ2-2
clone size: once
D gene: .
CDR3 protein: CASSQGLAHGELFF
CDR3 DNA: TGTGCCAGCAGCCAAGGTTTAGCCCACGGGGAGCTGTTTTTT

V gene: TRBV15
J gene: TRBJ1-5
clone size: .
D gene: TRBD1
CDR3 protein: CATSRDRGLWQPQHF
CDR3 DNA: TGTGCCACCAGCAGGGACAGGGGGCTTTGGCAGCCCCAGCATTTT

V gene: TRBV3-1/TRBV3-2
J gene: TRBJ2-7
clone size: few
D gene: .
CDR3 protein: CASSHYARGADEQYF
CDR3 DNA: TGTGCCAGCAGCCACTACGCTCGTGGGGCCGACGAGCAGTACTTC

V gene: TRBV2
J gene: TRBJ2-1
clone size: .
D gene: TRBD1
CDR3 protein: CASSSPGQGAIRHEQFF
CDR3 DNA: TGTGCCAGCAGTTCCCCGGGACAGGGGGCTATAAGGCATGAGCAGTTCTTC

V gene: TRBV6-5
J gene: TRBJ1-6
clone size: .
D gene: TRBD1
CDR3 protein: CASSKETGTNSPLHF
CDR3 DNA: TGTGCCAGCAGTAAGGAGACAGGGACCAATTCACCCCTCCACTTT

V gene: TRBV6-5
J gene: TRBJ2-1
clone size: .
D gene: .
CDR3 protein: CASRGRSSYNEQFF
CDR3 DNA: TGTGCCAGCAGGGGGCGGAGCTCCTACAATGAGCAGTTCTTC

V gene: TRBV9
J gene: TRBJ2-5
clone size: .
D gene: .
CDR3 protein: CASSGQGLWETQYF
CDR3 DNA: TGTGCCAGCAGCGGTCAGGGGCTCTGGGAGACCCAGTACTTC

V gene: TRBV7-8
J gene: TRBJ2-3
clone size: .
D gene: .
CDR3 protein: CASSPPGRTTDTQYF
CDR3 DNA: TGTGCCAGCAGCCCCCCTGGACGGACTACAGATACGCAGTATTTT

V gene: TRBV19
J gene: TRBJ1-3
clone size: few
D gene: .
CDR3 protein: CASSPTVVLSGNTIYF
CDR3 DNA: TGTGCCAGTAGCCCGACAGTGGTACTCTCTGGAAACACCATATATTTT

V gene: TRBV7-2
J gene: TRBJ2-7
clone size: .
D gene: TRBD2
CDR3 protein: CASSSLLAGLYEQYF
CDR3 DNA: TGTGCCAGCAGCTCCCTCCTAGCGGGCCTATACGAGCAGTACTTC

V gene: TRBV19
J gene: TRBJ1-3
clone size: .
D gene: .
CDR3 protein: CATPARGGNTIYF
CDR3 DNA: TGTGCCACCCCGGCCAGGGGTGGAAACACCATATATTTT

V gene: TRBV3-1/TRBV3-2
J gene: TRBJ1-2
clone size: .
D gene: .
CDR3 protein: CASSPIYPRARATYGYTF
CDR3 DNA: TGTGCCAGCAGCCCAATTTACCCCAGGGCCAGGGCAACCTATGGCTACACCTTC

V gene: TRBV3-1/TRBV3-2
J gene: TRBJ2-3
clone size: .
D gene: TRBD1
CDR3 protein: CASSQAPGTGADTQYF
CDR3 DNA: TGTGCCAGCAGCCAGGCACCCGGGACAGGGGCGGATACGCAGTATTTT

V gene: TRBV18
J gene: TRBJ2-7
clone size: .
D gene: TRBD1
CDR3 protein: CASSPRTGGAGDEQYF
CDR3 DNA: TGTGCCAGCTCACCCCGGACAGGGGGCGCGGGAGACGAGCAGTACTTC